These 18 T cell receptor beta chains were sequenced from one sample in a study of cytomegalovirus exposure and HLA in healthy donors. 13 Jbeta primers and 60 Vbeta primers were used for the PCR. Measured with immunoSEQ multiplex PCR; TCRdb has only the in-frame clones, and not every one. The sample consists of about 140,000 clones, 82% of them appearing once. The sequencing sample was made of PBMCs. The receptor set was obtained from a middle-aged woman in good health and CMV-seronegative.

The gene calls are TRBV7-9 and TRBJ2-1; 8 nucleotides line up with TRBD1. After removal of 3 bases from V and 2 bases from J, the junction contained 3 bases not matched to a gene. This CDR3 has 15 amino acids. Germline lookup yields CDR1 SEHNR and CDR2 FQNEAQ (reference sequence). CDR3 protein: CASSFDRGAYNEQFF. For the CDR3, the DNA is TGTGCCAGCAGCTTTGACAGGGGAGCCTACAATGAGCAGTTCTTC.

The chain employs TRBV30 and TRBJ2-7; weak D call: TRBD1 (6 bases). CDR3 length equals 15 residues. V was trimmed by 2 bases and J by 12 bases, leaving 26 bases between them. Germline V gene lookup returns CDR1 GTSNPN and CDR2 SVGIG (reference sequence). CDR3 loop: CAWSPRQDLTSRRYF. The CDR3 DNA sequence: TGTGCCTGGAGTCCAAGACAGGACTTGACATCCCGGCGGTACTTC. The full variable domain, its missing parts supplied by reference TRBV30 and TRBJ2-7, is SQTIHQWPATLVQPVGSPLSLECTVEGTSNPNLYWYRQAAGRGLQLLFYSVGIGQISSEVPQNLSASRPQDRQFILSSKKLLLSDSGFYLCAWSPRQDLTSRRYFGPGTRLTVT.

The rearrangement uses TRBV7-3 and TRBJ2-5, with TRBD2 as a possible D gene (6 bases). Germline values: CDR1 SGHTA, CDR2 FQGTGA. The V end lost 0 bases, the J end lost 1 base, and 9 bases lay between the germline ends. This CDR3 has 15 residues. CDR3: CASSLTGTSQETQYF. The CDR3 DNA reads TGTGCCAGCAGCTTAACGGGGACTTCCCAAGAGACCCAGTACTTC.

The gene calls are TRBV7-9 and TRBJ2-7, with TRBD2 matching 8 bases. The CDR3 length is 14 residues. Germline assignment: CDR1 SEHNR and CDR2 FQNEAQ (reference sequence). Losses at the gene ends were 1 base for V and 3 bases for J; bases not matched to a gene: 2. The DNA for the CDR3 is TGTGCCAGCAGCTTAGAAAGCGGGAGCTACGAGCAGTACTTC. Translating gives CASSLESGSYEQYF.

The chain couples TRBV18 to TRBJ2-1; D is possibly TRBD1 (5 bases). Trimming removed 4 bases from V and 5 bases from J, with 12 bases in between. The V gene's germline CDR1 is KGHSH and CDR2 LQKENI. This CDR3 region has 14 residues. This CDR3 is CASSQQAGNNEQFF. The CDR3, as DNA: TGTGCCAGCTCACAGCAGGCAGGGAACAATGAGCAGTTCTTC.

The genes are TRBV6-5 and TRBJ1-5; TRBD1 aligns across 11 bases. This CDR3 is 13 amino acids long. Germline CDR1 reads MNHEY; CDR2 reads SVGAGI. V shed 6 bases, J shed 6 bases, and the junction held 1 base outside the gene matches. The CDR3 nucleotides are TGTGCCAGCAGGGGACAGGGGGGTCAGCCCCAGCATTTT. It codes for CASRGQGGQPQHF.

This chain links TRBV2 with TRBJ2-3; 7 bases agree with TRBD2. The CDR3 covers 14 residues. The germline V gene has CDR1 SNHLY and CDR2 FYNNEI. V shed 7 bases, J shed 2 bases, and the junction held 6 bases outside the gene matches. This CDR3 reads CASKERELTDTQYF. CDR3 nucleotide sequence: TGTGCCAGCAAAGAGCGGGAACTCACAGATACGCAGTATTTT.

V and J are TRBV28 and TRBJ1-1; D perhaps matches TRBD1 (5 bases). The germline V gene has CDR1 MDHEN and CDR2 SYDVKM. V was clipped by 3 bases and J by 5 bases, with 7 bases between them. This CDR3 has 12 amino acids. CDR3 amino acids: CASSFGGTEAFF. CDR3 in DNA: TGTGCCAGCAGTTTTGGGGGGACTGAAGCTTTCTTT.

The J gene is TRBJ1-6, the V gene TRBV18, with D unclear. CDR1 and CDR2 (germline): KGHSH, LQKENI. Trimming stripped 2 bases from V and 7 bases from J, with 6 bases between. The CDR3 loop spans 13 amino acids. CDR3 protein: CASSPGLNSPLHF. The CDR3 bases are TGTGCCAGCTCACCAGGCCTCAATTCACCCCTCCACTTT. The variable domain in full, completed from reference TRBV18 and TRBJ1-6, reads NAGVMQNPRHLVRRRGQEARLRCSPMKGHSHVYWYRQLPEEGLKFMVYLQKENIIDESGMPKERFSAEFPKEGPSILRIQQVVRGDSAAYFCASSPGLNSPLHFGNGTRLTVT.

V usage is TRBV4-2 and J usage is TRBJ2-1; D possibly corresponds to TRBD2 (5 bases). Between the trimmed V and J ends, which lost 3 bases and 9 bases, there was a span of 15 bases. This CDR3 is built from 14 residues. CDR1 and CDR2 from the germline V gene are LGHNA and YNFKEQ. The CDR3 reads CASSQDPRSGEQFF. CDR3 coding DNA: TGTGCCAGCAGCCAGGACCCCCGGAGCGGTGAGCAGTTCTTC.

The chain has TRBV15 and TRBJ2-1; 9 bases are shared with TRBD2. V dropped 3 bases and J dropped 9; count of bases not matched to a gene: 9. Germline V gene data show CDR1 as LNHNV and CDR2 as YYDKDF (reference sequence). CDR3 length equals 15 residues. CDR3 sequence: CATSSSPSGDGEQFF. For the CDR3, the DNA is TGTGCCACCAGCAGTTCTCCTAGCGGGGACGGTGAGCAGTTCTTC.

The J gene is TRBJ1-4, the V gene TRBV2; 7 bases align to TRBD1. The CDR3 extends over 14 amino acids. V lost 5 bases and J lost 7; bases outside the gene matches: 7. Germline V lookup: CDR1 SNHLY, CDR2 FYNNEI. CDR3 DNA: TGTGCCAGCAGTTACAGGGGAAGGGGTGAAAAACTGTTTTTT. Its protein product is CASSYRGRGEKLFF. Supplemented by reference TRBV2 and TRBJ1-4, the full variable domain reads EPEVTQTPSHQVTQMGQEVILRCVPISNHLYFYWYRQILGQKVEFLVSFYNNEISEKSEIFDDQFSVERPDGSNFTLKIRSTKLEDSAMYFCASSYRGRGEKLFFGSGTQLSVL.

The chain uses TRBV5-6 and TRBJ2-5; D unclear. The DNA matches TRBJ2-7 better at its end, which makes the J call doubtful. CDR1 and CDR2 from the germline V gene are SGHDT and YYEEEE. The CDR3 loop spans 13 amino acids. The CDR3: CASSLASSYEQYF. CDR3 coding DNA: TGTGCCAGCAGCTTGGCGAGCTCCTACGAGCAGTACTTC.

This chain connects TRBV28 to TRBJ2-7; possibly TRBD2 for D (5 bases). With 5 bases removed from V and 3 bases from J, the gap between germline ends came to 29 bases. Germline V gives CDR1 MDHEN, CDR2 SYDVKM. The CDR3 totals 19 residues. This CDR3 reads CASSPPGSIRLSNFYEQYF. The CDR3 region has the DNA TGTGCCAGCAGTCCACCGGGATCGATTCGCCTCTCAAACTTCTACGAGCAGTACTTC.

V is TRBV6-5 and J is TRBJ2-1; D is unclear. V lost 3 bases, J lost 7 bases, and 4 bases lay in between. Germline-derived CDR1 and CDR2 are MNHEY and SVGAGI. The CDR3 length is 11 residues. This CDR3 reads CASSYANEQFF. The CDR3 nucleotides read TGTGCCAGCAGTTATGCGAATGAGCAGTTCTTC.

The gene calls are TRBV18 and TRBJ1-1, with D maybe TRBD1 (6 bases). Between the trimmed V and J ends, which lost 5 bases and 5 bases, there was a span of 12 bases. The V gene's germline CDR1 is KGHSH and CDR2 LQKENI. This CDR3 comprises 13 residues. CDR3 sequence reads: CASSSLGGTEAFF. The CDR3 DNA sequence: TGTGCCAGCTCATCTTTAGGGGGAACTGAAGCTTTCTTT.

This sequence joins TRBV9 and TRBJ2-5; TRBD1 agrees at 7 bases. Losses at the gene ends were 0 bases for V and 3 bases for J; bases not matched to a gene: 8. This CDR3 region has 16 residues. Looked up from germline, CDR1 is SGDLS and CDR2 is YYNGEE. CDR3 bases: TGTGCCAGCAGCGTAGACCAGGGGGATTACGAAGAGACCCAGTACTTC. Translated: CASSVDQGDYEETQYF.

The chain employs TRBV9 and TRBJ2-3; D ambiguous. The CDR3 loop spans 12 amino acids. Germline V gene data show CDR1 as SGDLS and CDR2 as YYNGEE. Trimming stripped 4 bases from V and 2 bases from J, with 5 bases between. CDR3 residues: CASSQNTDTQYF. CDR3 nucleotide sequence: TGTGCCAGCAGCCAAAACACAGATACGCAGTATTTT.